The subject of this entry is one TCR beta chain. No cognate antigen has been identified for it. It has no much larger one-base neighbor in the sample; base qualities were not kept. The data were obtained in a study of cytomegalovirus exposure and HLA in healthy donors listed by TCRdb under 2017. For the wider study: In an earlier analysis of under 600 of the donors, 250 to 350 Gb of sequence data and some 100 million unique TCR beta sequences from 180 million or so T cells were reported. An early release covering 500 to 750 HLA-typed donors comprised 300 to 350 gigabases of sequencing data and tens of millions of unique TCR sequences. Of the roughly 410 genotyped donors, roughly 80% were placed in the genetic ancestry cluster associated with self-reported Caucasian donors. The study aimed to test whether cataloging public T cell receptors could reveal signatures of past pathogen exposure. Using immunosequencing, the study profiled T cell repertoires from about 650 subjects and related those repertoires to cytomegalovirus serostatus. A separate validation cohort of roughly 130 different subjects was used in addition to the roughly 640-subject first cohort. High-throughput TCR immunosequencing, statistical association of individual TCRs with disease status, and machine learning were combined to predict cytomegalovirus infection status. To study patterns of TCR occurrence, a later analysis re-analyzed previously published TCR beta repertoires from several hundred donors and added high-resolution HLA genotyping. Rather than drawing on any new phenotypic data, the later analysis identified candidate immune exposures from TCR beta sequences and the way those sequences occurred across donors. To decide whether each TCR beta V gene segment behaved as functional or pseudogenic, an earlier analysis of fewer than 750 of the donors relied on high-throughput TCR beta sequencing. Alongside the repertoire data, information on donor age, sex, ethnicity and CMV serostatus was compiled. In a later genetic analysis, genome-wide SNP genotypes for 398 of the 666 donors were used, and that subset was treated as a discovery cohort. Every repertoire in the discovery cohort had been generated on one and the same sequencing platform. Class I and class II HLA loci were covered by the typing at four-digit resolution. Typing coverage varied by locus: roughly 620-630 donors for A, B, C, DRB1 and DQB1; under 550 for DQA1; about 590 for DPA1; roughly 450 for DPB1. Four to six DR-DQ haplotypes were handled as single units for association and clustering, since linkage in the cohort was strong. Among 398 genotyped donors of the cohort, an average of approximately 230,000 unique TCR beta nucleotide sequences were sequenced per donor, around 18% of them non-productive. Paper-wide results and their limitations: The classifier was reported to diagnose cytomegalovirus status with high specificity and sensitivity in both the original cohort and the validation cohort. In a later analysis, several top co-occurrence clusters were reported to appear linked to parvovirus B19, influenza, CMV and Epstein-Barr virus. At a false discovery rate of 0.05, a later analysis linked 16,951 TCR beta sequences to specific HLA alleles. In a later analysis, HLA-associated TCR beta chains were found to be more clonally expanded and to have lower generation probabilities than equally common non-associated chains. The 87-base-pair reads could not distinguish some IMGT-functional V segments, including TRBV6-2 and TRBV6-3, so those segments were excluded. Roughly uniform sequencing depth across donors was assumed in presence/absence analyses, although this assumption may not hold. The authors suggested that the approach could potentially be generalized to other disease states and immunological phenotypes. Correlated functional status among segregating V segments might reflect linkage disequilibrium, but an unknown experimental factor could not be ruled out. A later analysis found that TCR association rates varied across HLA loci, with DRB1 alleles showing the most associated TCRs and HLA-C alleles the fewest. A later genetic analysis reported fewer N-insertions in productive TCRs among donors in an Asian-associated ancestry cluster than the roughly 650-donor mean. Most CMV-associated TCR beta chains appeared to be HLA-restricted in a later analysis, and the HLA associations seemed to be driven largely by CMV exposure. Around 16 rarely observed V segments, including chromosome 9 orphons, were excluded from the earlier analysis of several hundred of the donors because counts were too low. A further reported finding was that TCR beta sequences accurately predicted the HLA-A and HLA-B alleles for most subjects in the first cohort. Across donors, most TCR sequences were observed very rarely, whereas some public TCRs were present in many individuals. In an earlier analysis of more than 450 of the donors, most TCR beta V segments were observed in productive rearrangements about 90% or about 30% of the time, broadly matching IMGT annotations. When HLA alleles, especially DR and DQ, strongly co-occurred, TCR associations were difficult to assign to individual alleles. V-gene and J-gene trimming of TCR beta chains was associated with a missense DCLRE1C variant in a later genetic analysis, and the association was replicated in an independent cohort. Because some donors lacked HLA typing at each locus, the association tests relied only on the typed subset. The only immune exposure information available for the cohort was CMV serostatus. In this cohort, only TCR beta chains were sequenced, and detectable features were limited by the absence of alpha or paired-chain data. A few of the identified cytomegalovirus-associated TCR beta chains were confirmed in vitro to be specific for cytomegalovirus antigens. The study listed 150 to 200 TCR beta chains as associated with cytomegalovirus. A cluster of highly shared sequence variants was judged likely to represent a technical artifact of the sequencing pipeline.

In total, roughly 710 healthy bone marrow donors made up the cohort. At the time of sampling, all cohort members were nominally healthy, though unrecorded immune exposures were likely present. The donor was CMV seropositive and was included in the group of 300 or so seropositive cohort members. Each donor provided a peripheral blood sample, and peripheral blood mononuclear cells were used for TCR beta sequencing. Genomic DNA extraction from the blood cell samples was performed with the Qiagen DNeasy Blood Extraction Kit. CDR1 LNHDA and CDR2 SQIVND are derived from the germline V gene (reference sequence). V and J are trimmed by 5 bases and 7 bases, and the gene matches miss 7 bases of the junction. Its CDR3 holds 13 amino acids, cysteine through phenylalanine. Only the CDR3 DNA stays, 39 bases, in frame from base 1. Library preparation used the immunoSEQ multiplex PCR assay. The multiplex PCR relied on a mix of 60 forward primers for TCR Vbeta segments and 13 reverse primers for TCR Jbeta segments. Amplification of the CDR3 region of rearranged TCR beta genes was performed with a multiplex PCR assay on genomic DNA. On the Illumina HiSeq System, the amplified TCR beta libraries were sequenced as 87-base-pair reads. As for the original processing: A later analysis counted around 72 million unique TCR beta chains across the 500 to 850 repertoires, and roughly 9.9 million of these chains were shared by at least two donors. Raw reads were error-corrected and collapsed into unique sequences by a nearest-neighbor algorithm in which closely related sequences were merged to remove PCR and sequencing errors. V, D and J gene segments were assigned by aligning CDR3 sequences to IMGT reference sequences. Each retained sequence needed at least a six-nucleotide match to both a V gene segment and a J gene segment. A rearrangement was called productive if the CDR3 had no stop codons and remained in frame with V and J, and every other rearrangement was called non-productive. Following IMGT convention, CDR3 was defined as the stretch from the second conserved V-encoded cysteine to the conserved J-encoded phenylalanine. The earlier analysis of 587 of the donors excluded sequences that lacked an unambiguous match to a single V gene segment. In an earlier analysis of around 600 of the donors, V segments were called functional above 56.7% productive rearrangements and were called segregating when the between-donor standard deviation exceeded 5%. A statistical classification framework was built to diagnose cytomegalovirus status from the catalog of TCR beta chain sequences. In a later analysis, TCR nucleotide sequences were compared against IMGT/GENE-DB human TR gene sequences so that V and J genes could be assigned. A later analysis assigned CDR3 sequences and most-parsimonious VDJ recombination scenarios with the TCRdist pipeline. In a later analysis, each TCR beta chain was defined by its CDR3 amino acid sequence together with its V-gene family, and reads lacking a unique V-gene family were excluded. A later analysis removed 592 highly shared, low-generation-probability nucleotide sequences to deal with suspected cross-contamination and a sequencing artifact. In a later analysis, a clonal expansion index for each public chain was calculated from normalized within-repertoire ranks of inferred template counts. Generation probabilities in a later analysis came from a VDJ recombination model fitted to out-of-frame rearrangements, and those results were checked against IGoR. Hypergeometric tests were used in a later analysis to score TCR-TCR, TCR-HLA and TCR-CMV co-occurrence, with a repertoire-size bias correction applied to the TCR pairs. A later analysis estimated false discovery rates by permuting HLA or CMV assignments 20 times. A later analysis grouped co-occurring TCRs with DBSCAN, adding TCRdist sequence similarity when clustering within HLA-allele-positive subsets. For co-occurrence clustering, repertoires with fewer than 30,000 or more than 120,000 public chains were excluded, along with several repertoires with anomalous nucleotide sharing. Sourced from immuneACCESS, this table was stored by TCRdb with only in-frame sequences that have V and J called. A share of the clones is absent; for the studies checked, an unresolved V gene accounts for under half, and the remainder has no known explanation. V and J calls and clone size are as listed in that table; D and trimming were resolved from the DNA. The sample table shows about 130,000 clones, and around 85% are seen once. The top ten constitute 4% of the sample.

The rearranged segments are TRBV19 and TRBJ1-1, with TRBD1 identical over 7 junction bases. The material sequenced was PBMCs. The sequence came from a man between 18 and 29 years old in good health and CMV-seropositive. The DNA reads TGTGCCAGTAGTCAGACAGGGTATGGTGAAGCTTTCTTT. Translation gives CASSQTGYGEAFF.